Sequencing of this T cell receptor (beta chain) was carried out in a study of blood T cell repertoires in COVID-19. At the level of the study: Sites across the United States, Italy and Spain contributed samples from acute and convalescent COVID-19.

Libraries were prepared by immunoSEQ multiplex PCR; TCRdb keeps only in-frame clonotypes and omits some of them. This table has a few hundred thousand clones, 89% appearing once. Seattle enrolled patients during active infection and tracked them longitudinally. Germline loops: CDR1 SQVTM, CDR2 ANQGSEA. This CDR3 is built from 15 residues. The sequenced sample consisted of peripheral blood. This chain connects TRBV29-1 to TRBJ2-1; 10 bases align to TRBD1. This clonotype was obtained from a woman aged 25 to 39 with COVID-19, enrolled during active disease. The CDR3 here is CILIKDRGHLNEQFF. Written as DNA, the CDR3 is TGCATCTTAATTAAAGACAGGGGGCATCTCAATGAGCAGTTCTTC.